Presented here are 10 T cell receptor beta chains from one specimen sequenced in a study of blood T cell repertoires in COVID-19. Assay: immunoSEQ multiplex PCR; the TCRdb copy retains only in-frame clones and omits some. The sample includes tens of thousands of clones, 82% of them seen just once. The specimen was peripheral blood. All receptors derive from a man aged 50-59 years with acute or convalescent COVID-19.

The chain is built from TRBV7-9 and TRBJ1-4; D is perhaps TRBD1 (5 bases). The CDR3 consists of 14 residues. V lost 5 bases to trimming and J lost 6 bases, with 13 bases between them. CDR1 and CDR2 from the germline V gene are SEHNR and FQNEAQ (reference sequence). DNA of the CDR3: TGTGCCAGCAGCCGACAGTCGGGGGATGAAAAACTGTTTTTT. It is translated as CASSRQSGDEKLFF.

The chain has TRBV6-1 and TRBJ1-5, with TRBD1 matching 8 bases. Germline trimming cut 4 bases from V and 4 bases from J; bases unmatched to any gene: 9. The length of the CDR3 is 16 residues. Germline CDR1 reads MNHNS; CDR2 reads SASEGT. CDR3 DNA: TGTGCCAGCAGTGGACAGCTTCAGGGGGCGAATCAGCCCCAGCATTTT. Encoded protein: CASSGQLQGANQPQHF.

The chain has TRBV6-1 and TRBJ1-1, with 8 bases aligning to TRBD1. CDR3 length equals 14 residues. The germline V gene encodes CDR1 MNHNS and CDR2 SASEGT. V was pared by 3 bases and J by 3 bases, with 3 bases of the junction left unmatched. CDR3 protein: CASSDRGRDTEAFF. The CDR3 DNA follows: TGTGCCAGCAGTGACAGGGGGCGGGACACTGAAGCTTTCTTT.

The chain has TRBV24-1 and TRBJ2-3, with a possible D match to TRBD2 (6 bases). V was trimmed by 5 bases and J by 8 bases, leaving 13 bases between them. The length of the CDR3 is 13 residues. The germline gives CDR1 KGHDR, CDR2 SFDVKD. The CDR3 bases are TGTGCCACCAGTGCTTCGATGGAGGGTACGCAGTATTTT. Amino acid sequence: CATSASMEGTQYF.

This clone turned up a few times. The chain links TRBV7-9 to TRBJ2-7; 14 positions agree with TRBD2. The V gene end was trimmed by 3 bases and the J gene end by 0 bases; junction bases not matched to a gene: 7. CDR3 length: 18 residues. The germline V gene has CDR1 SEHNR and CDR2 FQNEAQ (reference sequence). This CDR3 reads CASSFGLAGGRSSYEQYF. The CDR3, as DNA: TGTGCCAGCAGCTTTGGACTAGCGGGAGGCCGGAGCTCCTACGAGCAGTACTTC.

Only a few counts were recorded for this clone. Here the CDR3 reads CASSQDQTGRGETQYF. Written as DNA, the CDR3 is TGCGCCAGCAGCCAAGATCAAACAGGCCGAGGCGAGACCCAGTACTTC. The chain carries TRBV4-1 and TRBJ2-5; maybe TRBD1 (5 bases). There are 16 residues in the CDR3. Trimming pared 0 bases from V and 5 bases from J, leaving 16 bases between. In germline, CDR1 is MGHRA, CDR2 YSYEKL.

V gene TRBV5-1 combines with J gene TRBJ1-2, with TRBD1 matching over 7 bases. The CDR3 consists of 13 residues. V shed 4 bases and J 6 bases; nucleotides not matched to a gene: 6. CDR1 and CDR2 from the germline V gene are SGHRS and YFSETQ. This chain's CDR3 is CASSADRADGYTF. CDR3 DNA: TGCGCCAGCAGCGCCGACAGGGCTGATGGCTACACCTTC. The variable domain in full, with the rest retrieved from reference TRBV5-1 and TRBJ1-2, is KAGVTQTPRYLIKTRGQQVTLSCSPISGHRSVSWYQQTPGQGLQFLFEYFSETQRNKGNFPGRFSGRQFSNSRSEMNVSTLELGDSALYLCASSADRADGYTFGSGTRLTVV.

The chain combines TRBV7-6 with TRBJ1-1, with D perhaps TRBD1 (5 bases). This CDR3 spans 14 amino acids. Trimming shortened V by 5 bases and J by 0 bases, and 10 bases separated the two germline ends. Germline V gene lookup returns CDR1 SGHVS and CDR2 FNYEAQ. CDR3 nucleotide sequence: TGTGCCAGCAGCGTCGGGGGAATGAACACTGAAGCTTTCTTT. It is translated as CASSVGGMNTEAFF.

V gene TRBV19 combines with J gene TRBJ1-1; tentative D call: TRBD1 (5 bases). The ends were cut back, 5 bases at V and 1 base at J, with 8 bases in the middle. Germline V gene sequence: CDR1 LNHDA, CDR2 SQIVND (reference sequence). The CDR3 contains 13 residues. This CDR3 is CASSFTGNTEAFF. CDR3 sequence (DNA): TGTGCCAGTAGTTTCACAGGGAACACTGAAGCTTTCTTT.

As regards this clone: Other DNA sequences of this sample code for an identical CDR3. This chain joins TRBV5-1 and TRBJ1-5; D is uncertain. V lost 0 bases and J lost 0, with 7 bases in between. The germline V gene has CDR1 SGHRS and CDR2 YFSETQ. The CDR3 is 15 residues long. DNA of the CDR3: TGCGCCAGCAGCTTGGAGGGAGATAGCAATCAGCCCCAGCATTTT. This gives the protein CASSLEGDSNQPQHF.